This T cell receptor (beta chain) was retrieved from a study of T cells after yellow fever vaccination. TCRdb independently ran MiXCR on the 5' RACE reads; one entry per CDR3 protein. The sample carries some 320,000 distinct CDR3 sequences, about 10% recorded once. The V end was cut by 2 bases, the J end by 6 bases, with 17 bases between. Germline CDR1 reads MNHNS; CDR2 reads SASEGT. The CDR3 spans 16 residues. The clonotype originates from a man aged 18 to 29 who received the YFV17D yellow fever vaccine. This rearrangement joins TRBV6-1 to TRBJ1-5; possible D gene TRBD1, 5 bases. This specimen consisted of CD4+ T cells sorted from PBMCs, obtained 45 days after the yellow fever booster vaccination. CDR3 amino acids: CASSESLGQGSQPQHF. The DNA of the CDR3 is TGTGCCAGCAGTGAATCGCTAGGGCAGGGAAGTCAGCCCCAGCATTTT.